A single T cell receptor (beta chain) is shown here with its context. Its antigen is undetermined. These data come from a study of Tregs in tolerant kidney transplant recipients. TCRdb's copy holds only in-frame clones and misses some; the assay was immunoSEQ multiplex PCR. This table holds tens of thousands of clones, roughly 84% found once. Findings and caveats of the study: Expanding Tregs on activated donor B cells appeared to best identify donor-specific TCRbeta clones.

The germline V gene encodes CDR1 LNHDA and CDR2 SQIVND (reference sequence). Unmatched junction bases numbered 9, after V lost 6 bases and J lost 8 bases. The length of the CDR3 is 15 residues. The sample taken for sequencing was CD4+ T cells from blood. This receptor was obtained from a human donor in good health. The chain employs TRBV19 and TRBJ2-1; 11 bases fit TRBD2. CDR3 protein: CASSPGLAALDEQFF. The DNA of the CDR3 is TGTGCCAGTAGCCCGGGACTAGCGGCCTTGGATGAGCAGTTCTTC.